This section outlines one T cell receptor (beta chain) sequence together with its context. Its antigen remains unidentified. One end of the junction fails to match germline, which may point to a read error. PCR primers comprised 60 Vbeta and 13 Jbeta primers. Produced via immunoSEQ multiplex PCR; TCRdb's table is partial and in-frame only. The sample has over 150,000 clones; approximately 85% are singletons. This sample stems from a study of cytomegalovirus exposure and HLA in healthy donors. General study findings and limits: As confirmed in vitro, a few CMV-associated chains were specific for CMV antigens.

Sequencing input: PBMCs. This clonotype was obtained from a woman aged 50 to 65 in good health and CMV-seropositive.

The CDR3 loop reads CVSSLRQGSNQPQHF. The DNA for the CDR3 is TGTGTCAGCAGTTTACGCCAGGGGAGCAATCAGCCCCAGCATTTT. The chain combines TRBV28 with TRBJ1-5; possible D gene TRBD1, 6 bases. The CDR3 consists of 15 residues. Germline V lookup: CDR1 MDHEN, CDR2 SYDVKM.